This T cell receptor beta chain appears in the sequencing data of a study of PD-L1 blockade in urothelial cancer (dated by TCRdb to about 2017). About the study as a whole: Therapy was started around 2014 for all patients, and atezolizumab 1,200 mg was administered intravenously every 3 weeks. About 90% of the roughly 30 patients were males with bladder-origin urothelial cancer, and about 65% of the roughly 30 reported a prior smoking history. Patients had an ECOG performance status of 0 or 1 and had received between 0 and 3 prior chemotherapy regimens. Blood samples were analyzed at two time points: 3 weeks after treatment start (second dose) and 6 weeks after treatment start. Blood samples gave a median of roughly 150,000 T cells and 82,636 unique TCRs, with a median clonality of 0.080. An exploratory multi-omic analysis was conducted of the somatic, immune and clinical correlates of response to PD-L1 blockade with atezolizumab in urothelial cancer. Pretreatment tumor samples, along with matched peripheral blood serially collected before and after atezolizumab treatment, were subjected to TCR sequencing. Durable clinical benefit was defined as a progression-free survival longer than 6 months, and TCR features were additionally tested against progression-free survival and overall survival. Whole exome sequencing and RNA sequencing of pretreatment tumors were performed alongside TCR sequencing in the same patients. Durable clinical benefit was achieved by nine patients but not by the remaining 20. Twenty-nine patients had pretreatment blood TCR-seq, about 25 had at least one posttreatment blood collection, and about 25 had tumor TCR-seq. General conclusions and limits of the study: Among patients with durable benefit, tumor-associated TCR clones showed greater expansion in peripheral blood 3 weeks after treatment started (n ≈ 24, p = 0.022). A pretreatment peripheral blood TCR clonality below the median was linked to improved progression-free and overall survival. Because the sample size was small (n of about 29) and many exploratory analyses were performed, the results are intended to be hypothesis-generating.

A cohort of about 30 patients with locally advanced or metastatic urothelial carcinoma, treated at Memorial Sloan Kettering on a trial protocol, was included. Peripheral blood mononuclear cells were collected pretreatment and during treatment, with between 1 and 8 total time points per patient. The Qiagen DNeasy Blood extraction kit was used to purify genomic DNA from total PBMCs and from tumor samples. PBMCs were collected pretreatment and during treatment and were isolated and stored as previously described. Synthetic TCR analog templates were spiked into each PCR to estimate absolute template abundance from read counts. The immunoSEQ assay was used to amplify TCRbeta CDR3 regions from genomic DNA with bias-controlled V and J gene primers. Rearranged TCRbeta segments were sequenced at approximately 20X coverage. Per the authors' processing: Sequencing errors were corrected by clustering, and CDR3s were annotated against IMGT so that V, D and J genes could be assigned. Only productive TCRbeta rearrangements were used in downstream analyses, excluding out-of-frame or stop-codon sequences. To compute clonality, Shannon entropy was normalized by the log of the number of unique productive sequences and then subtracted from one. Fisher's exact test with Benjamini-Hochberg correction, at a threshold of adjusted p below 0.01, was used to find clones that differed between time points or between blood and tumor. In its TCRdb copy, this immuneACCESS table keeps in-frame sequences only and misses some clones. Where compared with another copy, unresolved V genes explain less than half of these, and the others have no known cause. From that table come the V and J calls and clone size; the DNA was used to work out D and trimming. This sample lists about 88,000 clones; over 90% were detected once. The ten top clones hold roughly 9.4% of the sample.

V is pared back by 0 bases and J by 2 bases, with 11 bases lying between the germline termini. The CDR3 spans 16 residues, from the cysteine through the phenylalanine. Just CDR3 DNA is preserved here, 48 bases in frame from base 1. Per the germline V gene, SGDLS is the CDR1 and YYNGEE is the CDR2. A word on this clone: It lacks a known antigen. Per-nucleotide qualities are absent, and no much larger clonotype sits a single base away.

The starting material was PBMCs, obtained around atezolizumab (anti-PD-L1) treatment. This clonotype originated in a man in his fifties or sixties with urothelial cancer. The rearranged segments are TRBV9 and TRBJ2-2; a tentative D call is TRBD2 (5 bases match). The CDR3: CASSVGGRANTGELFF. The nucleotides read TGTGCCAGCAGCGTAGGTGGGCGGGCCAACACCGGGGAGCTGTTTTTT.